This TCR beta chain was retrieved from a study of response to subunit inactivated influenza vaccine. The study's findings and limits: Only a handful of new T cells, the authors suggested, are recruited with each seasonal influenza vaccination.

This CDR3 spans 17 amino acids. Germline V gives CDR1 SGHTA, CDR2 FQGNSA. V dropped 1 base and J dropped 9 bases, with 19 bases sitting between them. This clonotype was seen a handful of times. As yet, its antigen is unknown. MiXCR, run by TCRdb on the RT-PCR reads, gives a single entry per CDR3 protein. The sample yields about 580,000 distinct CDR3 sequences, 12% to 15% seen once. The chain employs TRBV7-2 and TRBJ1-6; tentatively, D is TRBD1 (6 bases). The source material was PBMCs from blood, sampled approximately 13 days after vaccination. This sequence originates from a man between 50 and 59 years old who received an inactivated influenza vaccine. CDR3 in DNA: TGTGCCAGCAGCTTAGTCGGCAGGGGCCACGTCGGTTCACCCCTCCACTTT. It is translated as CASSLVGRGHVGSPLHF.